These 19 T cell receptor beta chains were all obtained from the same sample, sequenced in a study of OX40 agonist ivuxolimab in advanced cancers. Clones were sequenced by immunoSEQ multiplex PCR, and TCRdb holds only the in-frame ones, with some missing. The sample lists 20,000 to 25,000 clones, around 84% occurring once. Here the sequenced sample was CD4+ or CD8+ T cells sorted from blood, taken in a trial of the OX40 agonist ivuxolimab. All receptors derive from an adult with an advanced solid tumor such as melanoma, head and neck, liver or kidney cancer.

The J gene is TRBJ2-7, the V gene TRBV7-8, with D uncertain. This CDR3 comprises 14 residues. V lost 5 bases to trimming and J lost 2 bases, with 13 bases between them. The V gene's germline CDR1 is SGHVS and CDR2 FQNEAQ. CDR3 protein: CASSPHPVPYEQYF. CDR3 in DNA: TGTGCCAGCAGCCCCCACCCGGTACCCTACGAGCAGTACTTC.

The V call is TRBV25-1, the J call TRBJ2-1; no reliable D call. This CDR3 has 15 residues. Germline loops: CDR1 MGHDK, CDR2 SYGVNS. V lost 2 bases to trimming and J lost 8 bases, with 16 bases between them. The CDR3 bases are TGTGCCAGCAGTGAAGGCTTCCCCCCTAGGGATGAGCAGTTCTTC. Translating it yields CASSEGFPPRDEQFF.

The chain is built from TRBV9 and TRBJ1-2; TRBD1 matches at 8 bases. V trimming: 4 bases; J trimming: 6 bases; junction bases outside the gene matches: 2. The CDR3 has 12 residues. Germline V gives CDR1 SGDLS, CDR2 YYNGEE. The CDR3 loop is CASSTGQDGYTF. The CDR3 bases are TGTGCCAGCAGCACGGGACAGGATGGCTACACCTTC.

The V gene is TRBV9, the J gene TRBJ2-2, with TRBD1 matching 10 bases. With V trimmed by 0 bases and J by 3 bases, 5 bases remained unmatched. Germline CDR1 is SGDLS and CDR2 is YYNGEE. The CDR3 consists of 17 residues. CDR3 in DNA: TGTGCCAGCAGCGTAGCCCGACAGGGGGCTTACACCGGGGAGCTGTTTTTT. Its translation is CASSVARQGAYTGELFF.

This chain links TRBV4-2 with TRBJ2-7; TRBD1 matches 9 bases. There are 16 residues in the CDR3. The junction had 5 bases not matched to a gene; V was cut back by 0 bases and J by 2 bases. From germline, CDR1 is LGHNA and CDR2 YNFKEQ. CDR3 protein: CASSQEGTGTPYEQYF. For the CDR3, the DNA is TGTGCCAGCAGCCAAGAAGGGACAGGGACGCCCTACGAGCAGTACTTC.

This chain joins TRBV5-4 and TRBJ2-1, with 9 bases that match TRBD2. CDR1 is SGHNT, CDR2 YYREEE, per germline (reference sequence). V was pared by 2 bases and J by 4 bases, with 1 base of the junction left unmatched. There are 14 residues in the CDR3. CDR3 sequence (DNA): TGTGCCAGCAGCTTTAGCGGGAGTTACAATGAGCAGTTCTTC. This codes for CASSFSGSYNEQFF.

With regard to this clone: An end of the junction does not agree with germline; a read error may underlie this. The V call is TRBV2, the J call TRBJ2-3, with 7 bases fitting TRBD2. Germline loops: CDR1 SNHLY, CDR2 FYNNEI. This CDR3 has 12 amino acids. The CDR3 region is CASRTSRDTQYF. In DNA form, the CDR3 reads TGTGCCAGCAGGACTAGCAGAGATACGCAGTATTTT.

The chain recombines TRBV4-3 with TRBJ2-1; 8 bases are a match to TRBD2. J was trimmed by 0 bases and V by 6 bases; bases with no gene match: 7. This CDR3 is built from 16 residues. Germline V gene sequence: CDR1 LGHNA, CDR2 YSLEER. In DNA, the CDR3 is TGCGCCAGCAGGTTAATAGCGGGGAACTCCTACAATGAGCAGTTCTTC. Protein sequence: CASRLIAGNSYNEQFF.

This chain joins TRBV6-6 and TRBJ2-5; no clear D. V shed 5 bases and J shed 5 bases, with 15 bases lying between them. The CDR3 totals 14 residues. Germline lookup yields CDR1 MNHNY and CDR2 SVGAGI (reference sequence). CDR3 bases: TGTGCCAGCAGTACTTACTCGTATTCGGAGACCCAGTACTTC. Translating gives CASSTYSYSETQYF.

The chain carries TRBV19 and TRBJ1-2; perhaps TRBD1 as D (5 bases). The CDR3 loop spans 15 amino acids. Trimming left V 0 bases short and J 2 bases short, with 10 bases between. Germline V gives CDR1 LNHDA, CDR2 SQIVND (reference sequence). CDR3 nucleotides: TGTGCCAGTAGTATAGACAGGGAGGGAAACTATGGCTACACCTTC. Its translation is CASSIDREGNYGYTF.

V is TRBV4-3 and J is TRBJ1-1; D perhaps matches TRBD1 (5 bases). This CDR3 is 14 amino acids long. The germline V and J ends were trimmed by 4 bases and 7 bases, with 16 bases remaining between them. Germline values: CDR1 LGHNA, CDR2 YSLEER. The CDR3 nucleotides are TGCGCCAGCAGCCCCCCCGGGGACTCAAATGAAGCTTTCTTT. It specifies CASSPPGDSNEAFF.

The rearrangement joins TRBV7-9 to TRBJ1-4, with D maybe TRBD1 (5 bases). V was shortened by 5 bases and J by 7 bases, with 17 bases between the two germline ends. This CDR3 has 15 residues. The germline V gene has CDR1 SEHNR and CDR2 FQNEAQ (reference sequence). This CDR3 is CASSLKGGAGEKLFF. CDR3 DNA sequence: TGTGCCAGCAGCCTGAAGGGAGGGGCCGGTGAAAAACTGTTTTTT.

The V call is TRBV7-4, the J call TRBJ1-1, with D perhaps TRBD1 (6 bases). Germline lookup yields CDR1 SGHVT and CDR2 SQSDAQ. V was trimmed by 1 base and J by 1 base, leaving 7 bases between them. This CDR3 is 14 amino acids long. The DNA of the CDR3 is TGTGCCAGCAGCTTAGGACAGGAGAACACTGAAGCTTTCTTT. As protein: CASSLGQENTEAFF. The full variable domain, with the rest looked up from reference TRBV7-4 and TRBJ1-1, is GAGVSQSPRYKVAKRGRDVALRCDSISGHVTLYWYRQTLGQGSEVLTYSQSDAQRDKSGRPSGRFSAERPERSVSTLKIQRTEQGDSAVYLCASSLGQENTEAFFGQGTRLTVV.

This clone was observed a handful of times. The J gene is TRBJ2-1, the V gene TRBV4-3, with D uncertain. Germline V lookup: CDR1 LGHNA, CDR2 YSLEER. The V and J ends lost 4 bases and 0 bases respectively, with 16 bases between them. CDR3 length: 17 amino acids. The DNA for the CDR3 is TGCGCCAGCAGCCTTCGGTGGGGTCTTAGCTCCTACAATGAGCAGTTCTTC. As protein: CASSLRWGLSSYNEQFF.

This chain connects TRBV29-1 to TRBJ1-4, with unresolved D. V was pared by 6 bases and J by 5 bases, with 13 bases between. Germline CDR1 is SQVTM and CDR2 is ANQGSEA. This CDR3 has 13 residues. CDR3 region: CSVYSAINEKLFF. The DNA for the CDR3 is TGCAGCGTCTACAGCGCTATCAATGAAAAACTGTTTTTT.

CDR3 DNA sequence: TGCGCCAGCAGCCAAAACCAGGGGAACACTGAAGCTTTCTTT. Its translation is CASSQNQGNTEAFF. The V call is TRBV4-3, the J call TRBJ1-1; perhaps TRBD1 as D (5 bases). V was cut by 2 bases and J by 1 base, with 8 bases left in between. The V gene's germline CDR1 is LGHNA and CDR2 YSLEER. The CDR3 runs to 14 residues.

The chain employs TRBV9 and TRBJ1-3, with 7 bases that match TRBD1. V was pared by 0 bases and J by 0 bases, with 9 bases of the junction left unmatched. CDR3 length: 18 amino acids. The germline V gene has CDR1 SGDLS and CDR2 YYNGEE. The CDR3 nucleotides are TGTGCCAGCAGCGTAGGGGCAGGGGGACCCTTCTCTGGAAACACCATATATTTT. It yields the protein CASSVGAGGPFSGNTIYF. The variable domain in full, with the rest retrieved from reference TRBV9 and TRBJ1-3, is DSGVTQTPKHLITATGQRVTLRCSPRSGDLSVYWYQQSLDQGLQFLIQYYNGEERAKGNILERFSAQQFPDLHSELNLSSLELGDSALYFCASSVGAGGPFSGNTIYFGEGSWLTVV.

This chain joins TRBV7-3 and TRBJ2-3; D unresolved. The V end lost 2 bases, the J end lost 4 bases, and 13 bases lay between the germline ends. Germline values: CDR1 SGHTA, CDR2 FQGTGA. This CDR3 spans 15 amino acids. The CDR3 sequence: CASSLGNSYADTQYF. The CDR3 bases are TGTGCCAGCAGCTTAGGGAACTCATACGCAGATACGCAGTATTTT.

The J gene is TRBJ2-3, the V gene TRBV4-3; tentatively, D is TRBD2 (5 bases). Germline V gene lookup returns CDR1 LGHNA and CDR2 YSLEER. The CDR3 is made up of 17 amino acids. Between the trimmed V and J ends, which lost 1 base and 2 bases, there was a span of 16 bases. CDR3 sequence (DNA): TGCGCCAGCAGCCAAGCGGGAACCGGGGTTAACACAGATACGCAGTATTTT. Translating it yields CASSQAGTGVNTDTQYF.